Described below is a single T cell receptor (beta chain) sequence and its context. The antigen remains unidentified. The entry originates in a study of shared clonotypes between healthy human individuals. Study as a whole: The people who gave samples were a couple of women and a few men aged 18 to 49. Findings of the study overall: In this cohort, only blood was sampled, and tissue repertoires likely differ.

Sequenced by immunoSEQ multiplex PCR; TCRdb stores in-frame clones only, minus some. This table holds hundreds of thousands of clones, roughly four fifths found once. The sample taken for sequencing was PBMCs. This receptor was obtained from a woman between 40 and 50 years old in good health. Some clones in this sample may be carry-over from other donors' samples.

CDR3 in amino acids: CASSLLVGPDSPLHF. In DNA form, the CDR3 reads TGTGCCAGCAGTTTACTTGTAGGGCCGGATTCACCCCTCCACTTT. This chain uses TRBV6-1 with TRBJ1-6; D is undetermined. Trimming took 5 bases from V and 8 from J, leaving 16 bases between them. CDR1 and CDR2 (germline): MNHNS, SASEGT. The length of the CDR3 is 15 residues.